Following are 28 T cell receptor beta chains from one sample sequenced in a study of T cells in Graves' hyperthyroidism and ophthalmopathy. TCR beta CDR3 regions were amplified from RNA transcripts. During a first-round RT-PCR of the TCR CDR3, the HTBI primer set was used. MiXCR, applied by TCRdb to the multiplex PCR reads, yields one record per CDR3 protein. In the table there are hundreds of thousands of distinct CDR3 sequences, more than 30% of which are singletons. The sequenced sample was blood. These receptors originate from a young man with Graves' hyperthyroidism.

Comment on this clonotype: A read error is possible here, since a much larger clone lies one base away. This chain links TRBV7-9 with TRBJ2-5; a possible D gene is TRBD2 (5 bases). Trimming removed 5 bases from V and 3 bases from J, with 19 bases in between. The CDR3 covers 16 residues. Germline CDR1 SEHNR, CDR2 FQNEAQ (reference sequence). The CDR3 DNA follows: TGTGCCAGCAGCCGCGGTGCAGAGGGAAGAGAAGAGACCCAGTACTTC. It yields the protein CASSRGAEGREETQYF.

The CDR3 loop is CATSSGGGELFF. The CDR3 DNA reads TGTGCCACCAGTTCAGGGGGAGGGGAGCTGTTTTTT. The J gene is TRBJ2-2, the V gene TRBV24-1; TRBD1 aligns across 7 bases. With V trimmed by 6 bases and J by 8 bases, 2 bases remained unmatched. In germline, CDR1 is KGHDR, CDR2 SFDVKD. CDR3 length equals 12 residues.

This chain uses TRBV6-5 with TRBJ1-1; 7 bases are shared with TRBD1. CDR3 length: 15 residues. After removal of 2 bases from V and 1 base from J, the junction contained 4 bases not matched to a gene. Per germline, CDR1 MNHEY and CDR2 SVGAGI. The CDR3: CASSYEDRANTEAFF. CDR3 nucleotides: TGTGCCAGCAGTTACGAAGACAGGGCGAACACTGAAGCTTTCTTT.

This clonotype was recorded at least ten times. The J gene is TRBJ1-6, the V gene TRBV20-1; D not resolved. This CDR3 has 13 residues. V was trimmed by 1 base and J by 7 bases, leaving 8 bases between them. The germline V gene encodes CDR1 DFQATT and CDR2 SNEGSKA (reference sequence). CDR3 nucleotide sequence: TGCAGTGCTAGAGTTAGCGGAAATTCACCCCTCCACTTT. Protein: CSARVSGNSPLHF.

The chain has TRBV3-1 and TRBJ1-6; D not resolved. V was shortened by 1 base and J by 0 bases, with 7 bases between the two germline ends. Germline V CDR1 and CDR2: LGHDT, YNNKEL (reference sequence). The CDR3 extends over 16 amino acids. The CDR3 is CASSQAHRSYNSPLHF. The CDR3 DNA reads as TGTGCCAGCAGCCAAGCACATCGCTCCTATAATTCACCCCTCCACTTT.

In its sample, this clonotype ranks as medium-sized (0.01 to 0.1%). This chain uses TRBV7-9 with TRBJ2-7; tentatively, D is TRBD2 (5 bases). Between the trimmed V and J ends, which lost 5 bases and 5 bases, there was a span of 13 bases. The CDR3 covers 13 residues. Germline V lookup: CDR1 SEHNR, CDR2 FQNEAQ (reference sequence). The CDR3 loop reads CASSLPRENEQYF. The CDR3 DNA is TGTGCCAGCAGCCTACCAAGGGAGAACGAGCAGTACTTC.

This chain connects TRBV7-6 to TRBJ1-5; 7 bases are shared with TRBD1. V shed 1 base and J 6 bases; nucleotides not matched to a gene: 15. Germline-derived CDR1 and CDR2 are SGHVS and FNYEAQ. The CDR3 has 18 amino acids. The CDR3 spells CASSLDAPDRVGGQPQHF. The CDR3 DNA is TGTGCCAGCAGCTTAGATGCTCCCGACAGGGTTGGAGGTCAGCCCCAGCATTTT.

The chain combines TRBV6-6 with TRBJ2-7; D is unclear. This CDR3 is 13 amino acids long. Trimming left V 2 bases short and J 9 bases short, with 14 bases between. CDR1 is MNHNY and CDR2 is SVGAGI in the germline V gene (reference sequence). CDR3 sequence reads: CASSYRVEDGQYF. DNA of the CDR3: TGTGCCAGCAGTTACAGGGTGGAAGACGGGCAGTACTTC.

This clonotype was seen a few times. The genes are TRBV20-1 and TRBJ1-4; D uncertain. CDR3 length equals 15 residues. Germline V gives CDR1 DFQATT, CDR2 SNEGSKA (reference sequence). With 6 bases removed from V and 4 bases from J, the gap between germline ends came to 18 bases. CDR3 sequence reads: CSASHTSSVNEKLFF. CDR3 in DNA: TGCAGTGCCTCTCACACTTCCAGCGTTAATGAAAAACTGTTTTTT.

Ten or more counts support this clonotype. The DNA of the CDR3 is TGTGCCAGCAGTGAGGAGGGGGCGCGACGTGGCTACACCTTC. The encoded protein is CASSEEGARRGYTF. The chain carries TRBV2 and TRBJ1-2; 7 positions agree with TRBD1. CDR1 and CDR2 from the germline V gene are SNHLY and FYNNEI. This CDR3 comprises 14 residues. Losses at the gene ends were 3 bases for V and 7 bases for J; bases not matched to a gene: 8.

The chain is built from TRBV14 and TRBJ1-4; 7 bases line up with TRBD1. The length of the CDR3 is 16 residues. Germline-derived CDR1 and CDR2 are SGHDN and FVKESK. The trim removed 0 bases at V and 6 bases at J, leaving 7 bases unmatched. CDR3 protein: CASSQDWDRNHEKLFF. CDR3 bases: TGTGCCAGCAGCCAAGACTGGGACAGAAACCATGAAAAACTGTTTTTT. Together with reference TRBV14 and TRBJ1-4, the CDR3 gives the full variable domain: EAGVTQFPSHSVIEKGQTVTLRCDPISGHDNLYWYRRVMGKEIKFLLHFVKESKQDESGMPNNRFLAERTGGTYSTLKVQPAELEDSGVYFCASSQDWDRNHEKLFFGSGTQLSVL.

This clonotype was seen a handful of times. This chain links TRBV12-3 or TRBV12-4 with TRBJ1-5; TRBD1 aligns across 8 bases. V lost 7 bases, J lost 9 bases, and 11 bases stayed unmatched. The CDR3 length is 14 residues. In DNA form, the CDR3 reads TGTGCCAGCACCATGACAGGGGTGGGTGGGCCCCAGCATTTT. This translates into CASTMTGVGGPQHF.

Many counts were recorded for this clonotype. V and J are TRBV10-3 and TRBJ2-2; 7 bases match TRBD2. The germline V gene has CDR1 ENHRY and CDR2 SYGVKD. V was pared by 11 bases and J by 1 base, with 7 bases of the junction left unmatched. The CDR3 loop spans 14 amino acids. CDR3 in DNA: TGTGCCGACGGGGGGACGGTGAACACCGGGGAGCTGTTTTTT. Translation gives CADGGTVNTGELFF.

This clonotype was detected only a few times. This chain joins TRBV12-3 or TRBV12-4 and TRBJ1-5; D is perhaps TRBD1 (6 bases). Trimming stripped 3 bases from V and 7 bases from J, with 16 bases between. The length of the CDR3 is 15 residues. The CDR3 region has the DNA TGTGCCAGCAGTTTCAAACAGGGCCCAGGACAGCCCCAGCATTTT. Translation gives CASSFKQGPGQPQHF.

V gene TRBV20-1 combines with J gene TRBJ2-7; 11 positions match TRBD2. The CDR3 spans 13 residues. Germline V gives CDR1 DFQATT, CDR2 SNEGSKA (reference sequence). J was trimmed by 6 bases and V by 4 bases; bases with no gene match: 5. In DNA, the CDR3 is TGCAGTGCTAAACTAGCGGGAGTGTCCGAGCAGTACTTC. Protein: CSAKLAGVSEQYF.

To note about this clonotype: An end of the junction differs from the germline gene, which may be a read error. The chain employs TRBV4-2 and TRBJ1-2; D remains unclear. The germline CDR1 and CDR2 sequences are LGHNA and YNFKEQ. CDR3 length equals 13 residues. CDR3 amino acids: CASSQDRRGGYAF. CDR3 DNA sequence: TGTGCCAGCAGCCAAGATCGGCGGGGTGGCTACGCCTTC.

The chain carries TRBV2 and TRBJ1-2; 11 bases agree with TRBD1. CDR1 and CDR2 (germline): SNHLY, FYNNEI. The CDR3 spans 16 residues. With V trimmed by 6 bases and J by 5 bases, 11 bases remained unmatched. This chain's CDR3 is CASRGTGGPDWYGYTF. The CDR3 DNA reads as TGTGCCAGCAGGGGGACAGGGGGACCTGATTGGTATGGCTACACCTTC.

This clonotype occurred a few times. The V call is TRBV6-5, the J call TRBJ1-1; 8 bases line up with TRBD1. Trimming removed 5 bases from V and 7 bases from J; junction bases left unmatched: 6. Germline V gives CDR1 MNHEY, CDR2 SVGAGI. The CDR3 has 13 amino acids. CDR3 loop: CASSRQGRIEAFF. For the CDR3, the DNA is TGTGCCAGCAGTCGACAGGGGAGGATTGAAGCTTTCTTT.

This chain links TRBV4-1 with TRBJ1-4, with 9 positions matching TRBD1. Trimming cost V 4 bases and J 12 bases; bases outside gene matches: 6. The CDR3 spans 13 residues. CDR1 is MGHRA, CDR2 YSYEKL, per germline. CDR3 in DNA: TGCGCCAGCAGCCTTCAGACAGGGGGGGAACTGTTTTTT. Its translation: CASSLQTGGELFF.

Of note for this clonotype: The junction departs from the called germline gene at one end, perhaps through a read error. CDR3 protein: CASSPVVGGRPWGYAF. The DNA of the CDR3 is TGTGCCAGCAGCCCGGTGGTCGGGGGCAGGCCGTGGGGCTACGCCTTC. V gene TRBV7-6 combines with J gene TRBJ1-2; tentatively, D is TRBD1 (6 bases). Germline V gene sequence: CDR1 SGHVS, CDR2 FNYEAQ. The CDR3 has 16 residues.

CDR3 protein: CASSETGQVIAQYF. The CDR3 DNA sequence: TGTGCCAGCAGTGAAACAGGACAGGTGATAGCCCAGTACTTC. The gene calls are TRBV2 and TRBJ2-5; TRBD1 matches at 7 bases. The junction had 9 bases not matched to a gene; V was cut back by 2 bases and J by 9 bases. The CDR3 is 14 amino acids. CDR1 and CDR2 from the germline V gene are SNHLY and FYNNEI.

The V gene is TRBV20-1, the J gene TRBJ2-5; no firm D call. Germline V gives CDR1 DFQATT, CDR2 SNEGSKA (reference sequence). Trimming removed 2 bases at V and 1 base at J, with 11 bases between. The CDR3 loop spans 14 amino acids. The CDR3 region is CSARSDDPQETQYF. The CDR3 region has the DNA TGCAGTGCTAGATCGGACGATCCCCAAGAGACCCAGTACTTC.

This clonotype was detected ten times or more. This chain joins TRBV5-1 and TRBJ1-2, with 7 nucleotides matching TRBD1. Germline-derived CDR1 and CDR2 are SGHRS and YFSETQ. CDR3 length equals 13 residues. Trimming at V came to 0 bases and at J to 6 bases, leaving 2 bases not matched to a gene. The CDR3 nucleotides read TGCGCCAGCAGCTTGGACAGGGGACATGGCTACACCTTC. This sequence encodes CASSLDRGHGYTF.

The DNA for the CDR3 is TGTGCCAGCAGCGTAGGATCAGATACGCAGTATTTT. This codes for CASSVGSDTQYF. The chain links TRBV9 to TRBJ2-3; D unclear. Looked up from germline, CDR1 is SGDLS and CDR2 is YYNGEE. The V and J ends lost 0 bases and 4 bases respectively, with 3 bases between them. The CDR3 length is 12 residues.

This clonotype has ten or more counts. V is TRBV9 and J is TRBJ1-6; possible D gene TRBD1, 6 bases. Germline V lookup: CDR1 SGDLS, CDR2 YYNGEE. The CDR3 runs 14 residues. V shed 0 bases and J shed 10 bases, with 11 bases lying between them. The CDR3 nucleotides read TGTGCCAGCAGCGTAGACAGGGAGGTATCACCCCTCCACTTT. This gives the protein CASSVDREVSPLHF. The entire variable domain, with the rest obtained from reference TRBV9 and TRBJ1-6, is as follows: DSGVTQTPKHLITATGQRVTLRCSPRSGDLSVYWYQQSLDQGLQFLIQYYNGEERAKGNILERFSAQQFPDLHSELNLSSLELGDSALYFCASSVDREVSPLHFGNGTRLTVT.

This clonotype was recorded only once. The V and J genes are TRBV25-1 and TRBJ1-6; perhaps TRBD1 as D (5 bases). Per the germline V gene, CDR1 is MGHDK and CDR2 is SYGVNS. CDR3 size: 12 residues. CDR3 loop: CARGAGDSPLHF. The CDR3 DNA sequence: TGTGCTAGAGGGGCAGGTGATTCACCCCTCCACTTT.

The chain employs TRBV19 and TRBJ1-4; the D is unclear. The CDR3 has 15 residues. Trimming took off 5 bases at V and 4 bases at J, with 14 bases between the two ends. The V gene's germline CDR1 is LNHDA and CDR2 SQIVND (reference sequence). The CDR3 coding sequence is TGTGCCAGTAGTCGGCAGGCAGGCGTTAATGAAAAACTGTTTTTT. Encoded protein: CASSRQAGVNEKLFF.

This clonotype was seen only a few times. This chain links TRBV7-3 with TRBJ2-5, with TRBD2 identical over 15 bases. Trimming removed 4 bases from V and 4 bases from J; junction bases left unmatched: 4. Germline V gene sequence: CDR1 SGHTA, CDR2 FQGTGA. The CDR3 contains 16 residues. The CDR3 loop is CASSSGLAGGGETQYF. The CDR3 DNA follows: TGTGCCAGCAGCTCGGGACTAGCGGGAGGAGGAGAGACCCAGTACTTC.